The 2 T cell receptor beta chains presented below share a single source sample, sequenced in a study of early T cells in non-severe SARS-CoV-2 infection. TCRdb re-analysed the 5' RACE reads in MiXCR, keeping a single row per CDR3 protein. The sample consists of around 47,000 distinct CDR3 sequences, 9.5% to 13% of them appearing once. Sample: whole blood. These TCRs come from an adult who was a healthcare worker with PCR-confirmed SARS-CoV-2 infection or an uninfected control (not recorded which).

This clonotype is deemed medium-sized. The V and J genes are TRBV4-1 and TRBJ2-7; tentative D call: TRBD2 (6 bases). Germline V gene sequence: CDR1 MGHRA, CDR2 YSYEKL. The CDR3 is 15 amino acids. With 1 base removed from V and 3 bases from J, the gap between germline ends came to 13 bases. The CDR3 coding sequence is TGCGCCAGCAGCCAAGGGGCGGGACGGAGCTACGAGCAGTACTTC. This encodes CASSQGAGRSYEQYF.

A few counts support this clonotype. The chain employs TRBV12-3 or TRBV12-4 and TRBJ1-2; the D gene is possibly TRBD1 (6 bases). CDR3 length equals 13 residues. Trimming shortened V by 2 bases and J by 7 bases, and 11 bases separated the two germline ends. The CDR3 sequence: CASSLHQGFGYTF. The DNA for the CDR3 is TGTGCCAGCAGTTTACATCAGGGGTTTGGCTACACCTTC.